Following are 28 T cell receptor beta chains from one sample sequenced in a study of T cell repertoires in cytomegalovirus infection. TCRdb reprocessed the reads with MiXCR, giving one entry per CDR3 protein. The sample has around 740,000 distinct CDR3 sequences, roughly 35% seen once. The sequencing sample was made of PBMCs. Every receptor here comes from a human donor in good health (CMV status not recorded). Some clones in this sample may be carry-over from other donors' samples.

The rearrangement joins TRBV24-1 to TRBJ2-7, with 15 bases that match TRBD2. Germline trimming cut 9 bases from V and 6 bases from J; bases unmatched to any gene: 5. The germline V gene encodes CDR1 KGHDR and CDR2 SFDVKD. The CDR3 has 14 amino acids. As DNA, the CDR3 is TGTGCCACCGAACAGGGACTAGCGGGAGGCGAGCAGTACTTC. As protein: CATEQGLAGGEQYF.

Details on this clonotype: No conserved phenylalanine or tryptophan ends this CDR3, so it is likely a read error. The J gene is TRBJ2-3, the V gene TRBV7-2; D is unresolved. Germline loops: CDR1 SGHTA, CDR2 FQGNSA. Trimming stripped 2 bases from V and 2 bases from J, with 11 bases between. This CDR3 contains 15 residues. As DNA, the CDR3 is TGTGCCAGCAGCTTAAGACCGTTGGTCACAGATACGCAGTATTCT. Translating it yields CASSLRPLVTDTQYS.

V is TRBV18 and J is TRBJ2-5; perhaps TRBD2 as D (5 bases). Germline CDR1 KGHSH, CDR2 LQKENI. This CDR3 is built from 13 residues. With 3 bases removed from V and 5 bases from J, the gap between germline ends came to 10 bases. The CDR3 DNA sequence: TGTGCCAGCTCACCCCTAGCCCTTGAGACCCAGTACTTC. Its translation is CASSPLALETQYF. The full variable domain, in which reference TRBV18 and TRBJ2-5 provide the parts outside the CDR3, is NAGVMQNPRHLVRRRGQEARLRCSPMKGHSHVYWYRQLPEEGLKFMVYLQKENIIDESGMPKERFSAEFPKEGPSILRIQQVVRGDSAAYFCASSPLALETQYFGPGTRLLVL.

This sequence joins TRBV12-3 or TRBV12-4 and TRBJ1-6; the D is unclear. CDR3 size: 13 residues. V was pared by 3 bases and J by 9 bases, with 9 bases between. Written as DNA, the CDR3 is TGTGCCAGCAGTTTTACCGAGGGTTCACCCCTCCACTTT. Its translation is CASSFTEGSPLHF.

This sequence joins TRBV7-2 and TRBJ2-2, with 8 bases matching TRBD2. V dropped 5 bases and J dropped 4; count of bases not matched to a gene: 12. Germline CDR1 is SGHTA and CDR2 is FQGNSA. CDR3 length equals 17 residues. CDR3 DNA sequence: TGTGCCAGCAGCCCGGCGGTGACTAGCGTATTCACCGGGGAGCTGTTTTTT. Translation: CASSPAVTSVFTGELFF.

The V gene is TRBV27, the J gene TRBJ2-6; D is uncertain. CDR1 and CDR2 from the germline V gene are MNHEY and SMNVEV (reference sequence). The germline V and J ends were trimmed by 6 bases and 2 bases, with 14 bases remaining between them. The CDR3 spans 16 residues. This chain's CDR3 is CASSSLAIAGANVLTF. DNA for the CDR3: TGTGCCAGCAGCTCACTTGCAATCGCTGGGGCCAACGTCCTGACTTTC.

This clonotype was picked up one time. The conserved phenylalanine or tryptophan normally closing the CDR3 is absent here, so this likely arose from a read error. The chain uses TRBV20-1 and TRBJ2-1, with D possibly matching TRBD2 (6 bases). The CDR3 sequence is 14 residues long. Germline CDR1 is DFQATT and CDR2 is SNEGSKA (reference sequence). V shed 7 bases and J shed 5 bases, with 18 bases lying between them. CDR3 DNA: TGCAGTGTCAAGAAAAGGACTACCGACAATGAGCAGTTCTTA. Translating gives CSVKKRTTDNEQFL.

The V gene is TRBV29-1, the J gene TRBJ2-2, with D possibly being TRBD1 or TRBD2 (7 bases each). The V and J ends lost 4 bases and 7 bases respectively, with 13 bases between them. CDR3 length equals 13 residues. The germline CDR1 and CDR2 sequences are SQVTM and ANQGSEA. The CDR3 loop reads CSVAGRGGGELFF. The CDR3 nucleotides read TGCAGCGTTGCTGGCAGGGGGGGCGGGGAGCTGTTTTTT.

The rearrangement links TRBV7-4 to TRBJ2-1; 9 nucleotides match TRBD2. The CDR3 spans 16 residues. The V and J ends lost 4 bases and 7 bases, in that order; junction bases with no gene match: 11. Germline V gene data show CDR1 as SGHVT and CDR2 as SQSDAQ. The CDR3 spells CASSSLAGRHENEQFF. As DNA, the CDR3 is TGTGCCAGCAGCTCGCTAGCGGGAAGGCATGAGAATGAGCAGTTCTTC.

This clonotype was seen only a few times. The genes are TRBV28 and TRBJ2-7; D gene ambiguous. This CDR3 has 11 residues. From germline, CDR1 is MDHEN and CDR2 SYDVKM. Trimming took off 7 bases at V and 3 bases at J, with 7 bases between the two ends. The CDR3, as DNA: TGTGCCAGCAAGGAGCGCTACGAGCAGTACTTC. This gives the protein CASKERYEQYF.

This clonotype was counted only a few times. Written as DNA, the CDR3 is TGCAGTGCTCTGACTAGCCTAGCAGATACGCAGTATTTT. It specifies CSALTSLADTQYF. The rearrangement joins TRBV20-1 to TRBJ2-3; 7 bases agree with TRBD2. V lost 5 bases, J lost 4 bases, and 6 bases stayed unmatched. The germline CDR1 and CDR2 sequences are DFQATT and SNEGSKA (reference sequence). The CDR3 consists of 13 residues.

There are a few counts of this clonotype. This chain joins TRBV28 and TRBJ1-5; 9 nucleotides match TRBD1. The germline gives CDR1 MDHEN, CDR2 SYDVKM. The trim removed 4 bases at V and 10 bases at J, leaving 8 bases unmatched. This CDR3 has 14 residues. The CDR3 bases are TGTGCCAGCAGTTCACAGGGACAGGGATTACCCCAGCATTTT. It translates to CASSSQGQGLPQHF.

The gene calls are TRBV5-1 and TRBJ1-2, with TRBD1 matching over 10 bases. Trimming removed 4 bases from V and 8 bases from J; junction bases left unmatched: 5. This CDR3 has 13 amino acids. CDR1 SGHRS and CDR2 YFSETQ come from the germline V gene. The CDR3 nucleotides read TGCGCCAGCAGCATGGGACAGGGGAAAGGCTACACCTTC. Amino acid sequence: CASSMGQGKGYTF.

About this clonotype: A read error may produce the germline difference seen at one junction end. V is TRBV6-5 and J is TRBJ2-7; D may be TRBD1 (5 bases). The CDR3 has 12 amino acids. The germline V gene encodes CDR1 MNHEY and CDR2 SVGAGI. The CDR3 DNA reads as TGTGCCAGCAGTCAATGGGGCTACGAGCAGGACTTC. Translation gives CASSQWGYEQDF.

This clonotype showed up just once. Here the CDR3 DNA reads TGCGCCAGCAGCTCGCCGGGGGGGCAAGAGACCCAGTACTTC. It yields the protein CASSSPGGQETQYF. V gene TRBV5-1 combines with J gene TRBJ2-5; 8 bases map to TRBD2. This CDR3 spans 14 amino acids. The V gene's germline CDR1 is SGHRS and CDR2 YFSETQ. V lost 3 bases to trimming and J lost 2 bases; unmatched junction nucleotides: 3.

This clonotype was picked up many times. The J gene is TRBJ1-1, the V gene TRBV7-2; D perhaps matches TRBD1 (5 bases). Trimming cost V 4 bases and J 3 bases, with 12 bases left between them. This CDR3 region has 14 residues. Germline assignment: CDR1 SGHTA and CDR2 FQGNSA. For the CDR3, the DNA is TGTGCCAGCAGCTCCCGGGGGAGGTACACTGAAGCTTTCTTT. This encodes CASSSRGRYTEAFF.

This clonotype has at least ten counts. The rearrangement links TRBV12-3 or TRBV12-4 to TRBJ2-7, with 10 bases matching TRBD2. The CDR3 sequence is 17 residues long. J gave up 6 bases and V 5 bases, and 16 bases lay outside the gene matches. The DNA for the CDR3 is TGTGCCAGCAGTCACCCCCCCCTAGCGGGAGATCCCCTCGAGCAGTACTTC. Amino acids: CASSHPPLAGDPLEQYF.

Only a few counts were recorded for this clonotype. The CDR3: CAWKAAVNQPQHF. In DNA, the CDR3 is TGTGCCTGGAAAGCTGCAGTAAATCAGCCCCAGCATTTT. This chain connects TRBV30 to TRBJ1-5; D gene unclear. CDR1 is GTSNPN, CDR2 SVGIG, per germline (reference sequence). The CDR3 is 13 amino acids. V dropped 4 bases and J dropped 4 bases, with 11 bases sitting between them.

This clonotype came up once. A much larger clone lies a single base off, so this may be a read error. The CDR3 coding sequence is TGCAGTGCTAGAAGACAGGGCACCGGGGATCTGTTTTTT. It is translated as CSARRQGTGDLFF. The rearrangement uses TRBV20-1 and TRBJ2-2, with 7 bases lining up with TRBD1. Germline V CDR1 and CDR2: DFQATT, SNEGSKA (reference sequence). The CDR3 runs to 13 residues.

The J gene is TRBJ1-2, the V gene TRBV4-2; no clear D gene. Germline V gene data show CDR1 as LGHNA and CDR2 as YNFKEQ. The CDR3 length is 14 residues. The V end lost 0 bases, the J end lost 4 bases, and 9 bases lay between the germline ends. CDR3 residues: CASSQEAGSYGYTF. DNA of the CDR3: TGTGCCAGCAGCCAAGAGGCCGGATCCTATGGCTACACCTTC.

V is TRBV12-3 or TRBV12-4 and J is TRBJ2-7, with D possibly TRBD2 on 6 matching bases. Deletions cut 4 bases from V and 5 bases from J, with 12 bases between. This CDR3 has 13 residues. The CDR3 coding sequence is TGTGCCAGCAGTTGGGGGGAACCGGACGAGCAGTACTTC. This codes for CASSWGEPDEQYF.

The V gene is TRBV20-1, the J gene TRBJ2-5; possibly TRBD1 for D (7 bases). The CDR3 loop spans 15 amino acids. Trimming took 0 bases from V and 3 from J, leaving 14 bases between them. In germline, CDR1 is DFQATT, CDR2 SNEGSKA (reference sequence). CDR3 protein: CSARDAQGGKETQYF. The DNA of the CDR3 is TGCAGTGCTAGAGACGCTCAGGGGGGAAAAGAGACCCAGTACTTC.

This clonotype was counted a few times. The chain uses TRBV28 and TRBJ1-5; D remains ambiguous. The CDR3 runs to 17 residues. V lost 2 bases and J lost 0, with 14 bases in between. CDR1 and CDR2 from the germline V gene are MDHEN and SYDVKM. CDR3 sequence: CASSLGGRTYSNQPQHF. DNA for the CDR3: TGTGCCAGCAGTTTAGGTGGTAGAACTTATAGCAATCAGCCCCAGCATTTT.

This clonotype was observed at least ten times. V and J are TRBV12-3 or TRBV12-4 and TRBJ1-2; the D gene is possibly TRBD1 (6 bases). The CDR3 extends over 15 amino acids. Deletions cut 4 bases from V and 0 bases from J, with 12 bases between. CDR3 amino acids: CASSWTALTNYGYTF. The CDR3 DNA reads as TGTGCCAGCAGTTGGACAGCTTTAACTAACTATGGCTACACCTTC.

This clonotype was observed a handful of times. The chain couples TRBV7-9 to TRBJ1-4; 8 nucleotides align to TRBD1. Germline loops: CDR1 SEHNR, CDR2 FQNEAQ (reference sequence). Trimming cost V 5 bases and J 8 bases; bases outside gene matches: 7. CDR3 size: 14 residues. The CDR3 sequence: CASSRDRIKEKLFF. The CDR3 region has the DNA TGTGCCAGCAGCCGGGACAGGATAAAGGAAAAACTGTTTTTT.

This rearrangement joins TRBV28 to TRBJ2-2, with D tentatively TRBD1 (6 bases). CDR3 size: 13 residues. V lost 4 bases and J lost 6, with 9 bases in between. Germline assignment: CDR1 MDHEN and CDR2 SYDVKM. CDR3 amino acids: CASSYRVSGELFF. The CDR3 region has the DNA TGTGCCAGCAGTTACAGGGTTTCCGGGGAGCTGTTTTTT.

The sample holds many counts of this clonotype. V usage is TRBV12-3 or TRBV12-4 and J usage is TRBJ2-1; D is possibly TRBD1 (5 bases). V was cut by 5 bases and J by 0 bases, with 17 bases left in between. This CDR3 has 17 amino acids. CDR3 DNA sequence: TGTGCCAGCAGTAAAGGGGTTGGCGCCAGCTCCTACAATGAGCAGTTCTTC. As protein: CASSKGVGASSYNEQFF.

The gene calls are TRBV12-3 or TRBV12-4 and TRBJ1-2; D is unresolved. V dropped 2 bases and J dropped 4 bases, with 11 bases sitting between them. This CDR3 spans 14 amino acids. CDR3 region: CASSLSQNLYGYTF. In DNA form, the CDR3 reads TGTGCCAGCAGTTTATCGCAGAACCTCTATGGCTACACCTTC.